Many counts were recorded for the clone carrying this T cell receptor (beta chain). No antigen is known for it. The CDR3 has 14 residues. Germline V gene lookup returns CDR1 SGHTA and CDR2 FQGNSA. With V trimmed by 1 base and J by 4 bases, 2 bases remained unmatched. Splitting of CD4+ cells produced CD45RA+ naive and CD45RA-negative memory subsets. These data belong to a study of shared clonotypes between healthy human individuals. Across the study: CD4 naive cells filled three plates per donor, CD4 memory three, CD8 naive two and CD8 memory one. The study, taken as a whole, reports: The study found roughly 5% of naive CD4 clonotypes shared across a handful of donors.

The deep-level immunoSEQ assay was used. Sequenced by immunoSEQ multiplex PCR; TCRdb stores in-frame clones only, minus some. Here the sample spans over 850,000 clones, roughly 74% being singletons. This rearrangement joins TRBV7-2 to TRBJ2-7; TRBD1 matches at 9 bases. The TCR sequence derives from a man aged 18 to 30 in good health. Some clones in this sample may be carry-over from other donors' samples. Sequencing input: memory CD4+ T cells from PBMCs. Specified subset: CD45RA-negative fraction. Here the CDR3 reads CASSLDGTGYEQYF. CDR3 bases: TGTGCCAGCAGCTTAGATGGGACAGGGTACGAGCAGTACTTC.